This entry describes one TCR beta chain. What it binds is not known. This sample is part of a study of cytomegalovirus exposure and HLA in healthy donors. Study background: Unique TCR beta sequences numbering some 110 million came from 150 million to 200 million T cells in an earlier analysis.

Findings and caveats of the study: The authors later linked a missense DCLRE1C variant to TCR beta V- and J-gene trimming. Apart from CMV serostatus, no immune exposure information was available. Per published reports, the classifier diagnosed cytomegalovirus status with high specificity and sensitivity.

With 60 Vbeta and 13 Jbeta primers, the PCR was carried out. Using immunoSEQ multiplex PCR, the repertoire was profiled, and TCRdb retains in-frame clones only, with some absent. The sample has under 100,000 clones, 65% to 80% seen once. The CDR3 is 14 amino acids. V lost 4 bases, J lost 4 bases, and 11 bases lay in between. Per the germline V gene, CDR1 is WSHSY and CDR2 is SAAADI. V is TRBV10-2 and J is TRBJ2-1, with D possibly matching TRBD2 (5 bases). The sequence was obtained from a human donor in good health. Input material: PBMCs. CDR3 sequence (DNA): TGCGCCAGCAGTGTTAGAGGGTTATACAATGAGCAGTTCTTC. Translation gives CASSVRGLYNEQFF.